The 8 T cell receptor beta chains below come from one sample, sequenced in a study of cytomegalovirus exposure and HLA in healthy donors. Clones were read by immunoSEQ multiplex PCR, and TCRdb kept only the in-frame ones, dropping some. The data contain 150,000 or so clones, roughly 80% of them seen just once; the ten biggest clones take up approximately 2%. The sequencing sample was made of PBMCs. The receptors here all came from a man under 40 in good health and CMV-seropositive.

This chain uses TRBV30 with TRBJ1-2; tentatively, D is TRBD1 (6 bases). The germline V gene encodes CDR1 GTSNPN and CDR2 SVGIG (reference sequence). Trimming removed 6 bases from V and 2 bases from J, with 10 bases in between. The CDR3 extends over 12 amino acids. The CDR3 loop is CACGQGNYGYTF. The CDR3 region has the DNA TGTGCCTGCGGGCAGGGGAACTATGGCTACACCTTC.

The chain has TRBV5-6 and TRBJ2-3, with 10 bases matching TRBD2. The CDR3 covers 17 residues. The V gene end was trimmed by 3 bases and the J gene end by 0 bases; junction bases not matched to a gene: 7. The germline CDR1 and CDR2 sequences are SGHDT and YYEEEE. CDR3 bases: TGTGCCAGCAGCTCCCTTCTAGCGGGGGATAGCACAGATACGCAGTATTTT. It yields the protein CASSSLLAGDSTDTQYF.

This chain connects TRBV18 to TRBJ1-6; D remains unclear. The CDR3 spans 16 residues. The V end was cut by 3 bases, the J end by 0 bases, with 9 bases between. Germline CDR1 reads KGHSH; CDR2 reads LQKENI. The CDR3 DNA reads as TGTGCCAGCTCACCTCCTTACAGCTCCTATAATTCACCCCTCCACTTT. Protein sequence: CASSPPYSSYNSPLHF.

The chain couples TRBV28 to TRBJ1-1; a weak D match, TRBD1 (6 bases). Per the germline V gene, CDR1 is MDHEN and CDR2 is SYDVKM. Between the trimmed V and J ends, which lost 6 bases and 4 bases, there was a span of 12 bases. The CDR3 length is 13 residues. CDR3 sequence: CASRGGARTEAFF. The CDR3 nucleotides are TGTGCCAGCAGAGGGGGGGCGCGCACTGAAGCTTTCTTT.

This clone was counted only a few times. J is TRBJ2-1 and V is TRBV27; D is uncertain. CDR1 is MNHEY, CDR2 SMNVEV, per germline (reference sequence). This CDR3 region has 12 residues. The V and J ends lost 6 bases and 6 bases respectively, with 9 bases between them. The CDR3: CASSPMPNEQFF. As DNA, the CDR3 is TGTGCCAGCAGCCCTATGCCCAATGAGCAGTTCTTC.

The chain has TRBV9 and TRBJ2-1; 9 bases agree with TRBD2. V shed 0 bases and J 4 bases; nucleotides not matched to a gene: 2. CDR1 and CDR2 (germline): SGDLS, YYNGEE. The CDR3 consists of 15 residues. The CDR3 here is CASSVVLAGYNEQFF. Written as DNA, the CDR3 is TGTGCCAGCAGCGTAGTACTAGCGGGTTACAATGAGCAGTTCTTC.

The chain uses TRBV2 and TRBJ1-5; weak D call: TRBD1 (5 bases). Trimming removed 7 bases at V and 5 bases at J, with 15 bases between. This CDR3 is 14 amino acids long. Germline values: CDR1 SNHLY, CDR2 FYNNEI. The CDR3 sequence is CASTGGDGDQPQHF. CDR3 in DNA: TGTGCCAGCACCGGAGGGGACGGAGATCAGCCCCAGCATTTT.

The rearrangement joins TRBV9 to TRBJ2-5, with 7 bases aligning to TRBD2. From germline, CDR1 is SGDLS and CDR2 YYNGEE. The V and J ends lost 3 bases and 1 base, in that order; junction bases with no gene match: 6. CDR3 size: 15 residues. CDR3 in DNA: TGTGCCAGCAGCGCCTGGCGGGGGACCCAAGAGACCCAGTACTTC. Translating it yields CASSAWRGTQETQYF. The entire variable domain, with the rest obtained from reference TRBV9 and TRBJ2-5, is as follows: DSGVTQTPKHLITATGQRVTLRCSPRSGDLSVYWYQQSLDQGLQFLIQYYNGEERAKGNILERFSAQQFPDLHSELNLSSLELGDSALYFCASSAWRGTQETQYFGPGTRLLVL.